This is a list of T cell receptor beta chains from one sample in a study of tumor-infiltrating lymphocytes in primary liver carcinoma. TCRdb re-called the multiplex PCR reads with MiXCR, one entry per CDR3 protein. Of 37,000 or so distinct CDR3 sequences in the sample, roughly 75% were seen once. What was sequenced was tumor-adjacent normal liver tissue. The receptors originated from a man aged 40-49 years with primary liver carcinoma and hepatitis B virus infection. CDR3s include the opening cysteine and the closing phenylalanine or tryptophan. The D gene is left open where the match is weak. A clone size is listed for some rows: how often the clone was seen (once, few, many), or a class if it is expanded.

clone_size: NA
d_call: NA
v_call: TRBV11-1
j_call: TRBJ2-7
cdr3_nt: TGTGCCAGCAAGGGGAAGCAATTCTACGAGCAGTACTTC
cdr3_aa: CASKGKQFYEQYF

clone_size: NA
d_call: NA
v_call: TRBV12-3/TRBV12-4
j_call: TRBJ1-2
cdr3_nt: TGCGCCAGCAGATTGAGGACAAGCGGCTACACCTTC
cdr3_aa: CASRLRTSGYTF

clone_size: once
d_call: NA
v_call: TRBV12-3/TRBV12-4
j_call: TRBJ2-1
cdr3_nt: TGTGCCAGCACCCGGAGCAATGAGCAGTTCTTC
cdr3_aa: CASTRSNEQFF

clone_size: many
d_call: NA
v_call: TRBV29-1
j_call: TRBJ2-4
cdr3_nt: TGCAGCGCCACAGGACGGAGCCTAGCCAAAAACATTCAGTACTTC
cdr3_aa: CSATGRSLAKNIQYF

clone_size: NA
d_call: NA
v_call: TRBV18
j_call: TRBJ2-7
cdr3_nt: TGTGTCAGCTCAGGTAGCCGGAGAGCTGTCGAGCAGTACTTC
cdr3_aa: CVSSGSRRAVEQYF

clone_size: NA
d_call: TRBD2
v_call: TRBV6-2/TRBV6-3
j_call: TRBJ2-2
cdr3_nt: TGTATCAGCACTAAGCGGGAGGTGAACACCGGGGAGCTGTTTTTT
cdr3_aa: CISTKREVNTGELFF

clone_size: medium-sized
d_call: NA
v_call: TRBV18
j_call: TRBJ2-3
cdr3_nt: TGTGCCAGCTCACCCATAGCGTTGGATACGCAGTATTTT
cdr3_aa: CASSPIALDTQYF

clone_size: many
d_call: TRBD1
v_call: TRBV11-2
j_call: TRBJ2-5
cdr3_nt: TGTGCCAGCAGCTTAATCAGGGGGCGCCAAGAGGCCCAGTACTTC
cdr3_aa: CASSLIRGRQEAQYF

clone_size: NA
d_call: NA
v_call: TRBV10-3
j_call: TRBJ2-3
cdr3_nt: TGTGCCACCAGTGGTACATGGACCACAGATACGCAGTATTTT
cdr3_aa: CATSGTWTTDTQYF

clone_size: NA
d_call: NA
v_call: TRBV6-1
j_call: TRBJ2-7
cdr3_nt: TGTGCCAGCAGTGACGGGAACAGGGCCGGGCGGTACTTC
cdr3_aa: CASSDGNRAGRYF

clone_size: NA
d_call: TRBD2
v_call: TRBV29-1
j_call: TRBJ2-1
cdr3_nt: TGCAACGGGACTAGCTGGAAGCTCTATGAGCAGTTCTTC
cdr3_aa: CNGTSWKLYEQFF

clone_size: few
d_call: NA
v_call: TRBV12-3/TRBV12-4
j_call: TRBJ1-5
cdr3_nt: TGTGCCAGCAGTTTCGGGGCGTCGGAGCAGCCCCAGCATTTC
cdr3_aa: CASSFGASEQPQHF

clone_size: NA
d_call: TRBD2
v_call: TRBV11-2
j_call: TRBJ2-3
cdr3_nt: TGTGCCAGCAGCTCGGGACTAGCGGGAGTGTTGGACACGCAGTGTTTT
cdr3_aa: CASSSGLAGVLDTQCF

clone_size: NA
d_call: TRBD1
v_call: TRBV6-2/TRBV6-3
j_call: TRBJ2-1
cdr3_nt: TGTGCCAGCAGTTGCTTTGCGCAGGGACAGGTCCCGTTCTTC
cdr3_aa: CASSCFAQGQVPFF

clone_size: many
d_call: TRBD1
v_call: TRBV18
j_call: TRBJ2-7
cdr3_nt: TGTGCCAGCTCAGTCACCGGGACAGCCGACGAGCAGTACTTC
cdr3_aa: CASSVTGTADEQYF

clone_size: NA
d_call: NA
v_call: TRBV6-2/TRBV6-3
j_call: TRBJ2-2
cdr3_nt: TGTGCTAGCAGTCGGGTCTCCGCGAACACCGGGGAGCTGTTTTTT
cdr3_aa: CASSRVSANTGELFF

clone_size: NA
d_call: NA
v_call: TRBV7-9
j_call: TRBJ1-4
cdr3_nt: TGTGCCAGCAGCTTAGCTGGCCATAACGAAAAACTGTTTTTT
cdr3_aa: CASSLAGHNEKLFF

clone_size: NA
d_call: NA
v_call: TRBV6-6
j_call: TRBJ2-4
cdr3_nt: TGTGCCAGCAGTTGCTCGGCGTCAGGGATCGCCAAAAACATTCAGTACTTC
cdr3_aa: CASSCSASGIAKNIQYF

clone_size: NA
d_call: TRBD2
v_call: TRBV5-1
j_call: TRBJ2-7
cdr3_nt: TGCACCAACAGCTTGGCCACCGGGACTAGCGGGAGCTCCTACGAGCAGTACTTC
cdr3_aa: CTNSLATGTSGSSYEQYF

clone_size: NA
d_call: TRBD2
v_call: TRBV12-3/TRBV12-4
j_call: TRBJ2-1
cdr3_nt: TGTGCCAGCAGTTTGCGGGAGGACCGGAATAAGCAGCTCTTC
cdr3_aa: CASSLREDRNKQLF

clone_size: NA
d_call: NA
v_call: TRBV6-1
j_call: TRBJ1-5
cdr3_nt: TGTGCCAGCAGTGTGGATCAGCCCCAACATTTT
cdr3_aa: CASSVDQPQHF

clone_size: NA
d_call: TRBD1
v_call: TRBV12-3/TRBV12-4
j_call: TRBJ2-1
cdr3_nt: TGTGCCAGCAGTCGGACAGGGTACAATGAGCGTTTCTTC
cdr3_aa: CASSRTGYNERFF

clone_size: once
d_call: TRBD1
v_call: TRBV4-1
j_call: TRBJ2-7
cdr3_nt: TGCGCCAGTAACCAGTCCCAGGACAGGGCAAAGTACTTC
cdr3_aa: CASNQSQDRAKYF

clone_size: NA
d_call: TRBD1
v_call: TRBV28
j_call: TRBJ1-6
cdr3_nt: TGTGCCAGTCAACCCGGGACAGGGGGTGAGATGGAGAATTCACCCCGCCACTTT
cdr3_aa: CASQPGTGGEMENSPRHF

clone_size: few
d_call: NA
v_call: TRBV7-9
j_call: TRBJ2-1
cdr3_nt: TGTGCCACCAGCCAATCTCTGGTGAATGAGCTGTTCTTC
cdr3_aa: CATSQSLVNELFF

clone_size: many
d_call: NA
v_call: TRBV28
j_call: TRBJ1-2
cdr3_nt: TGTGCCAGCAGCCGACATGGGGTAGAGGGCTACACCTTC
cdr3_aa: CASSRHGVEGYTF

clone_size: NA
d_call: TRBD1
v_call: TRBV12-3/TRBV12-4
j_call: TRBJ2-7
cdr3_nt: TGCGCCAGCAGTTCCTCAGGGGGTGACGAGCAGTACTTC
cdr3_aa: CASSSSGGDEQYF

clone_size: NA
d_call: NA
v_call: TRBV11-2
j_call: TRBJ2-4
cdr3_nt: TGTGCCATCACCACTTCGATGGTAGCCAAAAACATTCAGTACTTC
cdr3_aa: CAITTSMVAKNIQYF

clone_size: few
d_call: NA
v_call: TRBV11-1
j_call: TRBJ1-4
cdr3_nt: TGTGCCAGCAGCCGTGGGGAAAAACTGTTTTTT
cdr3_aa: CASSRGEKLFF

clone_size: NA
d_call: NA
v_call: TRBV4-2
j_call: TRBJ1-4
cdr3_nt: TGTGCCAGCAGGCAGCCCCGACGTGAAAAACTGTTTTTT
cdr3_aa: CASRQPRREKLFF